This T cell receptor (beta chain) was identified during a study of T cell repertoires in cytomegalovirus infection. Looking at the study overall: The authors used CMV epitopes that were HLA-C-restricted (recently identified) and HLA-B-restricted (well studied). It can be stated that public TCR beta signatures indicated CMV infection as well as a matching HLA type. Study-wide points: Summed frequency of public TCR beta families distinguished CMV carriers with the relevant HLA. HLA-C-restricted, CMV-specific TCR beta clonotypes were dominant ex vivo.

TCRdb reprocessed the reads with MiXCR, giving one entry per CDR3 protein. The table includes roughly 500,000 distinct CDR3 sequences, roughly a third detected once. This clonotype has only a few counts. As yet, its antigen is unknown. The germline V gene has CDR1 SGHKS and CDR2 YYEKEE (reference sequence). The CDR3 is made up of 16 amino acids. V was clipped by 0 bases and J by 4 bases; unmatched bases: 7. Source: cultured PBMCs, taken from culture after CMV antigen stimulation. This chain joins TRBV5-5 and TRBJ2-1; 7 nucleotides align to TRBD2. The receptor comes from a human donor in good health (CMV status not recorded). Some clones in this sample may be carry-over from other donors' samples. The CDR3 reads CASSLAWASGYNEQFF. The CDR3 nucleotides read TGTGCCAGCAGCTTGGCCTGGGCTAGCGGATACAATGAGCAGTTCTTC.